The 23 T cell receptor beta chains below all came from one sample that was sequenced in a study of T cell responses to AZD1222 COVID-19 vaccine. TCRdb keeps only in-frame clones here, not all; method: immunoSEQ multiplex PCR. The table includes about 150,000 clones, 90% to 95% detected once. Sequences were derived from peripheral blood, sampled on day 0 of AZD1222 vaccination. These receptors were obtained from an adult in good health.

The gene calls are TRBV29-1 and TRBJ1-2; tentatively, D is TRBD1 (6 bases). Germline V gene data show CDR1 as SQVTM and CDR2 as ANQGSEA. Trimming stripped 7 bases from V and 4 bases from J, with 19 bases between. The CDR3 spans 14 residues. The CDR3 DNA reads as TGCAGCGGGGGGATGGCAGGACAGCCCTATGGCTACACCTTC. Protein: CSGGMAGQPYGYTF.

V is TRBV5-1 and J is TRBJ2-1, with 8 nucleotides matching TRBD1. CDR3 length: 19 residues. With 2 bases clipped from V and 0 bases from J, the junction kept 13 bases outside the gene matches. The germline V gene encodes CDR1 SGHRS and CDR2 YFSETQ. The CDR3 here is CASSFAAGGVPSSYNEQFF. The CDR3 DNA sequence: TGCGCCAGCAGCTTTGCGGCAGGGGGCGTGCCCAGCTCCTACAATGAGCAGTTCTTC.

In this sample, this clone turned up a few times. The genes are TRBV7-9 and TRBJ1-5; 9 bases fit TRBD1. Germline V gene sequence: CDR1 SEHNR, CDR2 FQNEAQ (reference sequence). The CDR3 sequence is 15 residues long. Unmatched junction bases numbered 6, after V lost 4 bases and J lost 5 bases. CDR3 bases: TGTGCCAGCAGCTCCGGGACAGGGACCTATCAGCCCCAGCATTTT. Its protein product is CASSSGTGTYQPQHF.

This chain joins TRBV5-6 and TRBJ2-7, with 8 bases identical to TRBD1. From germline, CDR1 is SGHDT and CDR2 YYEEEE. V trimming: 0 bases; J trimming: 1 base; junction bases outside the gene matches: 3. The CDR3 loop spans 15 amino acids. Here the CDR3 reads CASSLGRGLSYEQYF. In DNA, the CDR3 is TGTGCCAGCAGCTTGGGCAGGGGGCTGTCCTACGAGCAGTACTTC.

The chain joins TRBV6-5 to TRBJ1-6, with D hard to call. Germline V gene data show CDR1 as MNHEY and CDR2 as SVGAGI. The V and J ends lost 6 bases and 5 bases respectively, with 8 bases between them. The CDR3 extends over 13 amino acids. The CDR3 loop reads CASRVQNNSPLHF. CDR3 sequence (DNA): TGTGCCAGCAGAGTACAGAATAATTCACCCCTCCACTTT.

V gene TRBV19 combines with J gene TRBJ1-1; D unresolved. Germline lookup yields CDR1 LNHDA and CDR2 SQIVND (reference sequence). This CDR3 region has 15 residues. The V end lost 0 bases, the J end lost 1 base, and 9 bases lay between the germline ends. The CDR3 reads CASSIDRATNTEAFF. In DNA form, the CDR3 reads TGTGCCAGTAGTATAGATCGGGCCACGAACACTGAAGCTTTCTTT.

This clone was seen a single time. V usage is TRBV7-6 and J usage is TRBJ1-3; D is uncertain. Trimming stripped 0 bases from V and 0 bases from J, with 15 bases between. This CDR3 comprises 18 residues. CDR1 is SGHVS, CDR2 FNYEAQ, per germline. CDR3 residues: CASSLAVSGSNSGNTIYF. The DNA of the CDR3 is TGTGCCAGCAGCTTAGCGGTTTCCGGAAGCAACTCTGGAAACACCATATATTTT.

CDR3 bases: TGCAGTGCTAGTACGGCCATAGGGCACACTGAAGCTTTCTTT. This translates into CSASTAIGHTEAFF. The chain couples TRBV20-1 to TRBJ1-1; D is undetermined. This CDR3 contains 14 residues. Deletions cut 3 bases from V and 3 bases from J, with 14 bases between. The V gene's germline CDR1 is DFQATT and CDR2 SNEGSKA (reference sequence).

The CDR3 is CASGRRYNSPLHF. The CDR3 DNA reads TGTGCCAGCGGACGTCGCTATAATTCACCCCTCCACTTT. The gene calls are TRBV27 and TRBJ1-6; D unclear. Trimming removed 8 bases from V and 3 bases from J, with 8 bases in between. Germline CDR1 MNHEY, CDR2 SMNVEV (reference sequence). The CDR3 runs 13 residues.

This clone showed up just once. V is TRBV5-8 and J is TRBJ2-7; tentatively, D is TRBD1 or TRBD2 (5 bases each). Germline assignment: CDR1 SGHTS and CDR2 YDEGEE. V was trimmed by 0 bases and J by 1 base, leaving 11 bases between them. This CDR3 is 15 amino acids long. The CDR3 nucleotides read TGTGCCAGCAGCTTGGCCGGGACGGTGTCCTACGAGCAGTACTTC. Translating gives CASSLAGTVSYEQYF.

CDR3 in amino acids: CASGLPGSPSTDTQYF. CDR3 coding DNA: TGTGCTAGTGGTTTGCCGGGGTCGCCTAGCACAGATACGCAGTATTTT. The V call is TRBV12-5, the J call TRBJ2-3; D is perhaps TRBD2 (5 bases). The CDR3 is 16 amino acids. V lost 2 bases to trimming and J lost 0 bases, with 12 bases between them. Germline V gene data show CDR1 as LGHNT and CDR2 as FRNRAP.

The chain employs TRBV6-1 and TRBJ1-6; tentative D call: TRBD1 (6 bases). Germline V lookup: CDR1 MNHNS, CDR2 SASEGT. Trimming left V 6 bases short and J 7 bases short, with 19 bases between. CDR3 length equals 16 residues. In DNA form, the CDR3 reads TGTGCCAGCAGGGAACAGGGAGTTGCACCCAATTCACCCCTCCACTTT. Translated: CASREQGVAPNSPLHF.

The rearrangement joins TRBV10-3 to TRBJ2-7; TRBD1 agrees at 11 bases. The germline V gene encodes CDR1 ENHRY and CDR2 SYGVKD. The CDR3 totals 15 residues. V shed 7 bases, J shed 1 base, and the junction held 6 bases outside the gene matches. The CDR3 sequence: CAITGDRGRSYEQYF. As DNA, the CDR3 is TGTGCCATCACCGGGGACAGGGGGAGATCCTACGAGCAGTACTTC.

The chain links TRBV3-1 (or the pseudogene TRBV3-2) to TRBJ1-2; TRBD1 agrees at 7 bases. V was pared by 0 bases and J by 7 bases, with 8 bases of the junction left unmatched. In germline, CDR1 is LGHDT, CDR2 YNNKEL (reference sequence). The CDR3 spans 15 residues. The CDR3 bases are TGTGCCAGCAGCCAAGACCAGAGAGACAGGGCTGGCTACACCTTC. It specifies CASSQDQRDRAGYTF.

This clone came up once. The chain has TRBV4-2 and TRBJ2-7, with D tentatively TRBD1 (5 bases). The CDR3 loop spans 14 amino acids. CDR1 and CDR2 from the germline V gene are LGHNA and YNFKEQ. The V gene lost 0 bases and the J gene lost 7 bases, with 13 bases spanning the gap. The CDR3 here is CASSQDQTDREQYF. CDR3 DNA sequence: TGTGCCAGCAGCCAAGACCAGACAGATAGGGAGCAGTACTTC.

The rearrangement uses TRBV23-1 and TRBJ1-1, with 7 positions matching TRBD1. TRBV23-1 is noted as an ORF with a role that remains uncertain. The CDR3 is 19 residues long. The junction had 14 bases not matched to a gene; V was cut back by 0 bases and J by 1 base. CDR3 sequence (DNA): TGCGCCAGCAGTCAATCCCCCTGGCCAGGGGGTTTACGGAACACTGAAGCTTTCTTT. Protein product: CASSQSPWPGGLRNTEAFF.

The V call is TRBV29-1, the J call TRBJ2-5, with TRBD2 matching 15 bases. V lost 5 bases, J lost 2 bases, and 15 bases stayed unmatched. The CDR3 totals 19 residues. Germline values: CDR1 SQVTM, CDR2 ANQGSEA. CDR3 sequence reads: CSVRGVGGLAGGRQETQYF. In nucleotides, the CDR3 is TGCAGCGTTAGAGGGGTTGGAGGACTAGCGGGAGGGAGACAAGAGACCCAGTACTTC.

CDR3 loop: CASSDGIGDSNEQFF. The CDR3 DNA reads TGTGCCAGCAGTGATGGAATTGGGGACAGCAATGAGCAGTTCTTC. This chain uses TRBV25-1 with TRBJ2-1; 7 positions agree with TRBD1. Germline lookup yields CDR1 MGHDK and CDR2 SYGVNS. J lost 6 bases, V lost 3 bases, and 8 bases had no gene match. The CDR3 is 15 residues long.

This sequence joins TRBV27 and TRBJ1-1, with 10 bases identical to TRBD1. The CDR3 consists of 13 residues. The ends lost 6 bases at V and 5 bases at J; junction bases unmatched: 3. Germline V gives CDR1 MNHEY, CDR2 SMNVEV (reference sequence). The CDR3 loop reads CASSGQGDTEAFF. The CDR3 coding sequence is TGTGCCAGCAGCGGACAGGGGGATACTGAAGCTTTCTTT.

This chain connects TRBV15 to TRBJ2-1, with TRBD2 matching 8 bases. Germline values: CDR1 LNHNV, CDR2 YYDKDF (reference sequence). The CDR3 consists of 16 residues. V lost 0 bases and J lost 2; bases outside the gene matches: 3. The CDR3 loop reads CATSREPGLAYNEQFF. CDR3 coding DNA: TGTGCCACCAGCAGAGAACCGGGACTAGCCTACAATGAGCAGTTCTTC. Using reference TRBV15 and TRBJ2-1 for the parts outside the CDR3, the full variable domain is DAMVIQNPRYQVTQFGKPVTLSCSQTLNHNVMYWYQQKSSQAPKLLFHYYDKDFNNEADTPDNFQSRRPNTSFCFLDIRSPGLGDTAMYLCATSREPGLAYNEQFFGPGTRLTVL.

The rearrangement joins TRBV7-2 to TRBJ1-1; D is unclear. The CDR3 has 14 residues. Germline V gene lookup returns CDR1 SGHTA and CDR2 FQGNSA. V lost 5 bases to trimming and J lost 2 bases, with 12 bases between them. The CDR3 sequence is CASSKAADNTEAFF. Written as DNA, the CDR3 is TGTGCCAGCAGCAAGGCGGCTGATAACACTGAAGCTTTCTTT.

The J gene is TRBJ2-1, the V gene TRBV18; tentative D call: TRBD1 (5 bases). This CDR3 contains 15 residues. Germline V CDR1 and CDR2: KGHSH, LQKENI. Trimming pared 4 bases from V and 1 base from J, leaving 11 bases between. The CDR3 sequence is CASSRTGDSYNEQFF. CDR3 sequence (DNA): TGTGCCAGCTCACGAACAGGTGATTCCTACAATGAGCAGTTCTTC.

This chain links TRBV7-9 with TRBJ1-4; D may be TRBD1 (5 bases). This CDR3 is 15 amino acids long. Trimming shortened V by 0 bases and J by 3 bases, and 8 bases separated the two germline ends. Germline CDR1 reads SEHNR; CDR2 reads FQNEAQ (reference sequence). CDR3 bases: TGTGCCAGCAGCTTAGCGCAGGGTCCTAATGAAAAACTGTTTTTT. Translating gives CASSLAQGPNEKLFF.